This TCR beta chain was recorded in a study of blood T cell repertoires in COVID-19. Study-wide context: Researchers got acute and convalescent COVID-19 samples from the United States, Italy and Spain. PBMCs, B-cell-depleted T cells, or T cells were the source of the cDNA or gDNA that made up the material.

Seattle patients were enrolled while actively infected and followed longitudinally. The CDR3 totals 17 residues. The germline V gene encodes CDR1 MNHEY and CDR2 SMNVEV (reference sequence). Trimming removed 6 bases from V and 0 bases from J; junction bases left unmatched: 3. In the original workflow: Amplification of reference gene primers was used by the study to estimate nucleated cell counts. Generated by immunoSEQ multiplex PCR, the TCRdb table keeps only in-frame clones and is missing some. D and trimming come from the DNA, and the V and J calls and clone size come from that table. The table records under 65,000 clones, roughly four fifths of them present only once.

Sequencing input: peripheral blood. The sequence was obtained from a man in his sixties with COVID-19, enrolled during active disease. This chain connects TRBV27 to TRBJ2-1, with 15 bases lining up with TRBD2. The CDR3, as DNA: TGTGCCAGCAGCGGGACTAGCGGGAGGAGCTCCTACAATGAGCAGTTCTTC. Translated: CASSGTSGRSSYNEQFF.